The rows below give T cell receptor beta chains drawn from one sample of a study of cytomegalovirus exposure and HLA in healthy donors. Profiled with immunoSEQ multiplex PCR; TCRdb holds only in-frame clones, not every one. The repertoire holds some 170,000 clones, with 81% as singletons. What was sequenced was PBMCs. Receptor source: a woman in her 50s in good health and CMV-seronegative. The CDR3 runs from the conserved cysteine through the conserved F or W. The order of the fields is D gene, V gene, J gene, clone size, CDR3 DNA, CDR3 protein. The D gene is left open where the match is weak. Not all rows give a size; the values are once, few, many and, for expanded clones, a class.

d_call: TRBD2; v_call: TRBV19; j_call: TRBJ2-2; clone_size: few; cdr3_nt: TGTGCCAGTAGTATTGCTAGCGGGGGCGCCGGGGAGCTGTTTTTT; cdr3_aa: CASSIASGGAGELFF
d_call: -; v_call: TRBV10-3; j_call: TRBJ1-3; clone_size: -; cdr3_nt: TGTGCCATCGAGGGATCTGGAAACACCATATATTTT; cdr3_aa: CAIEGSGNTIYF
d_call: -; v_call: TRBV10-3; j_call: TRBJ2-7; clone_size: -; cdr3_nt: TGTGCCATCAGTGTGAGACTAGGAACCTACGAGCAGTACTTC; cdr3_aa: CAISVRLGTYEQYF
d_call: -; v_call: TRBV7-2; j_call: TRBJ2-7; clone_size: -; cdr3_nt: TGTGCCAGCACCCGGGACACTACCTCCTACGAGCAGTACTTC; cdr3_aa: CASTRDTTSYEQYF
d_call: -; v_call: TRBV5-1; j_call: TRBJ1-2; clone_size: -; cdr3_nt: TGCGCCAGCAGCCCGGGTGGCAGTAACTTGCGGTACTATGGCTACACCTTC; cdr3_aa: CASSPGGSNLRYYGYTF
d_call: -; v_call: TRBV19; j_call: TRBJ2-2; clone_size: once; cdr3_nt: TGTGCCAGTAGTATAAGCGGGAACACCGGGGAGCTGTTTTTT; cdr3_aa: CASSISGNTGELFF
d_call: -; v_call: TRBV25-1; j_call: TRBJ1-6; clone_size: -; cdr3_nt: TGTGCCAGTACGAGGGAGGGGCCTAATTCACCCCTCCACTTT; cdr3_aa: CASTREGPNSPLHF
d_call: -; v_call: TRBV2; j_call: TRBJ1-2; clone_size: -; cdr3_nt: TGTGCCAGCAACAAGGGGGTACTTGAGTTGGGCTACACCTTC; cdr3_aa: CASNKGVLELGYTF
d_call: TRBD1; v_call: TRBV29-1; j_call: TRBJ1-1; clone_size: -; cdr3_nt: TGCAGCGTTGAAGTCGGAAGGACAGGTCGGAACACTGAAGCTTTCTTT; cdr3_aa: CSVEVGRTGRNTEAFF
d_call: -; v_call: TRBV19; j_call: TRBJ2-2; clone_size: -; cdr3_nt: TGTGCCAGTAGTTCCGTCCCACAGGCAAACACCGGGGAGCTGTTTTTT; cdr3_aa: CASSSVPQANTGELFF